This T cell receptor (beta chain) originates from a study of regulatory and conventional T cells in RAG deficiency. Notes on the study in general: Omenn syndrome and CID/AS patients had around 100-fold fewer unique Treg TCR beta sequences, versus roughly 10-fold elsewhere. Control T-cell subsets had markedly higher Shannon entropy and lower Simpson indices than RAG-deficient patients.

TCRdb keeps only in-frame clones here, not all; method: immunoSEQ multiplex PCR. The sample has 25,000 to 35,000 clones, more than 80% seen once. V lost 1 base and J 5 bases, leaving 3 bases between the germline ends. Germline lookup yields CDR1 LGHNT and CDR2 FRNRAP. The CDR3 sequence is 12 residues long. As for this clone: Its antigen is not known.

The sample also formed part of further work on regulatory T cells. This second study says: The PCR used 52 TRBV and 13 TRBJ primers. Regulatory T cells showed the strongest V-J pair restriction and V/J gene skewing among patient repertoires.

The chain employs TRBV12-5 and TRBJ2-4, with D unresolved. The sequenced sample was CD8+ T cells sorted from blood. This TCR derives from a human donor in good health. DNA for the CDR3: TGTGCTAGTGGTTTGGAGGAAAACATTCAGTACTTC. Residues: CASGLEENIQYF. Using reference TRBV12-5 and TRBJ2-4 for the parts outside the CDR3, the full variable domain is DARVTQTPRHKVTEMGQEVTMRCQPILGHNTVFWYRQTMMQGLELLAYFRNRAPLDDSGMPKDRFSAEMPDATLATLKIQPSEPRDSAVYFCASGLEENIQYFGAGTRLSVL.